This T cell receptor beta chain was recorded in a study of blood T cell repertoires in COVID-19. Across the study: The samples span acute and convalescent COVID-19 from the United States, Italy and Spain.

As originally analysed: Amplifying reference gene primers gave estimates of nucleated cell counts. The data were produced by immunoSEQ multiplex PCR, yet TCRdb's version contains in-frame clones alone and is incomplete. V, J and clone size derive from that table, while D and trimming were established from the DNA sequence. Among approximately 150,000 clones listed, 70% to 90% were seen once. Germline V gives CDR1 SGHTA, CDR2 FQGNSA. The CDR3 sequence is 16 residues long. The trim removed 3 bases at V and 0 bases at J, leaving 7 bases unmatched. This clone is a singleton in its sample. The sequence derives from a human donor with acute or convalescent COVID-19. The donor label of this sample is uncertain. Sequencing was done on a sample of peripheral blood. V gene TRBV7-2 combines with J gene TRBJ2-7; 8 bases align to TRBD1. The CDR3 DNA sequence: TGTGCCAGCAGCTTTTTCGAGACAGGGGCCTCCTACGAGCAGTACTTC. This codes for CASSFFETGASYEQYF.